These 9 T cell receptor beta chains were all obtained from the same sample, sequenced in a study of blood T cell repertoires in COVID-19. Some clones are missing from TCRdb's copy, which holds only in-frame ones; the method was immunoSEQ multiplex PCR. The table lists about 250,000 clones, roughly 89% of them singletons. The sample taken for sequencing was peripheral blood. The receptors stem from a woman in her thirties or forties who had recovered from COVID-19.

The chain carries TRBV6-5 and TRBJ2-3, with D possibly matching TRBD1 (5 bases). The CDR3 is 13 amino acids. Trimming removed 4 bases at V and 10 bases at J, with 15 bases between. CDR1 is MNHEY, CDR2 SVGAGI, per germline. DNA of the CDR3: TGTGCCAGCAGTTTCCTATCTGGGGCGGCGCAGTATTTT. Its translation: CASSFLSGAAQYF.

The rearrangement links TRBV3-1 (or the pseudogene TRBV3-2) to TRBJ1-5; D call uncertain. This CDR3 spans 13 amino acids. V was trimmed by 1 base and J by 5 bases, leaving 6 bases between them. Germline CDR1 is LGHDT and CDR2 is YNNKEL (reference sequence). Here the CDR3 DNA reads TGTGCCAGCAGCCAAGGTAAATATCAGCCCCAGCATTTT. Translating gives CASSQGKYQPQHF.

V usage is TRBV21-1 and J usage is TRBJ2-1; the table's D call, TRBD2, was not checked against the DNA. TRBV21-1 is designated a pseudogene. This CDR3 has 14 amino acids. CDR3 residues: CASTSGGSYNEQFF. Written as DNA, the CDR3 is TGTGCCAGCACTTCGGGGGGCTCCTACAATGAGCAGTTCTTC.

The chain uses TRBV14 and TRBJ1-1; TRBD1 agrees at 9 bases. CDR3 length equals 18 residues. Looked up from germline, CDR1 is SGHDN and CDR2 is FVKESK. Trimming at V came to 1 base and at J to 4 bases, leaving 13 bases not matched to a gene. The CDR3 here is CASSQAGTGGRKSTEAFF. CDR3 nucleotide sequence: TGTGCCAGCAGCCAAGCTGGAACAGGGGGCAGAAAAAGCACTGAAGCTTTCTTT. The full variable domain, its missing parts supplied by reference TRBV14 and TRBJ1-1, is EAGVTQFPSHSVIEKGQTVTLRCDPISGHDNLYWYRRVMGKEIKFLLHFVKESKQDESGMPNNRFLAERTGGTYSTLKVQPAELEDSGVYFCASSQAGTGGRKSTEAFFGQGTRLTVV.

The chain is built from TRBV5-5 and TRBJ1-1; 7 nucleotides align to TRBD1. The CDR3 covers 14 residues. J gave up 4 bases and V 6 bases, and 9 bases lay outside the gene matches. Germline loops: CDR1 SGHKS, CDR2 YYEKEE (reference sequence). DNA for the CDR3: TGTGCCAGCACCTCGCAGACAGGGCCCACTGAAGCTTTCTTT. Translation: CASTSQTGPTEAFF.

The chain combines TRBV19 with TRBJ1-4; TRBD1 might be the D (6 bases). V shed 3 bases and J shed 3 bases, with 11 bases lying between them. The CDR3 extends over 15 amino acids. CDR1 is LNHDA, CDR2 SQIVND, per germline (reference sequence). The CDR3 here is CASSMGAGPNEKLFF. The CDR3 nucleotides read TGTGCCAGTAGTATGGGGGCAGGGCCTAATGAAAAACTGTTTTTT.

The rearrangement joins TRBV11-3 to TRBJ1-3, with TRBD1 matching 7 bases. Germline V gene data show CDR1 as SGHNT and CDR2 as YENEEA. V dropped 5 bases and J dropped 0; count of bases not matched to a gene: 7. The CDR3 runs 16 residues. The CDR3: CASSLRDSSSGNTIYF. The CDR3 bases are TGTGCCAGCAGCCTTCGGGACAGCTCCTCTGGAAACACCATATATTTT.

This rearrangement joins TRBV3-1 (or the pseudogene TRBV3-2) to TRBJ1-4; D call uncertain. Germline CDR1 reads LGHDT; CDR2 reads YNNKEL (reference sequence). Trimming left V 4 bases short and J 7 bases short, with 7 bases between. This CDR3 has 12 residues. CDR3 residues: CASSRIAEKLFF. As DNA, the CDR3 is TGTGCCAGCAGCCGCATAGCTGAAAAACTGTTTTTT.

The rearrangement joins TRBV7-3 to TRBJ2-2; a weak D match, TRBD2 (6 bases). The CDR3 has 14 amino acids. V shed 6 bases and J shed 7 bases, with 15 bases lying between them. Germline CDR1 and CDR2: SGHTA and FQGTGA. The CDR3 here is CASRAGTVGGELFF. The CDR3 DNA is TGTGCCAGCAGGGCCGGGACTGTTGGCGGGGAGCTGTTTTTT.